This T cell receptor (beta chain) is from a study of response to subunit inactivated influenza vaccine. This clonotype was detected ten times or more. Its antigen is not identified. Findings and limits, study-wide: New T cells are recruited in small numbers by each seasonal influenza vaccination, according to the authors' suggestion.

TCRdb recomputed calls from the RT-PCR reads with MiXCR, one row per CDR3 protein. Of about 160,000 distinct CDR3 sequences listed, about 10% are singletons. This CDR3 has 15 amino acids. Trimming took 3 bases from V and 4 from J, leaving 13 bases between them. Here the sequenced sample was CD8+ T cells sorted from PBMCs, taken less than 25 months after vaccination. The receptor comes from a man between 50 and 69 years old who received an inactivated influenza vaccine. The rearrangement links TRBV12-3 or TRBV12-4 to TRBJ1-5, with D possibly TRBD1 on 5 matching bases. The DNA for the CDR3 is TGTGCCAGCAGTTTGAGTTCAGGGTGGAATCAGCCCCAGCATTTT. Translation: CASSLSSGWNQPQHF.